This T cell receptor beta chain was sequenced in a study of blood T cell repertoires in COVID-19. Study-level information: T cells, B-cell-depleted T cells, or PBMCs provided the cDNA or gDNA that served as material.

The assay was immunoSEQ multiplex PCR, and TCRdb's table has in-frame clones only and misses some. The repertoire includes fewer than 350,000 clones, more than 70% of them detected once, and approximately 1% sits in the top ten. The length of the CDR3 is 15 residues. The germline V gene has CDR1 SEHNR and CDR2 FQNEAQ (reference sequence). The V segment lost 5 bases and the J segment 7 bases; nucleotides outside the gene matches: 8. Participants were aged 18 to 89 years from around 25 US areas. Participants were placed into cohorts based on the clinical history they reported. The chain couples TRBV7-9 to TRBJ2-1, with 10 bases aligning to TRBD2. The sequence derives from a woman aged 25 to 39 who had been exposed to COVID-19. The sequencing input was PBMCs or T cells enriched from blood (not recorded which). CDR3 sequence: CASSPAIAGGNEQFF. The CDR3 bases are TGTGCCAGCAGCCCCGCGATAGCGGGAGGTAATGAGCAGTTCTTC.